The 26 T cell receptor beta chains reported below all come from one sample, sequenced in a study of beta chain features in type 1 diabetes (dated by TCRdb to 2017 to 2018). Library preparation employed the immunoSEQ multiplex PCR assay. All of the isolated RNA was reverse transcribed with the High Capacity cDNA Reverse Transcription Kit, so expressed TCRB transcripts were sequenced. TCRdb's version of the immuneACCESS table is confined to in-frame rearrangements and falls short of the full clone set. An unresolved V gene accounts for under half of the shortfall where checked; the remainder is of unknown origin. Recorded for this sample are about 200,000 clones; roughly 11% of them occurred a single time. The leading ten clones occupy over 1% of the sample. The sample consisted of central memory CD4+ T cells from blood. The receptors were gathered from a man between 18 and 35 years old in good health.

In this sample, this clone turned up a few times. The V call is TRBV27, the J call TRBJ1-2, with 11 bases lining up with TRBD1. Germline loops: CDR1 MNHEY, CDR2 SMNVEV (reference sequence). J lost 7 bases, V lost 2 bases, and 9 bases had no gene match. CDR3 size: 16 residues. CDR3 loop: CASSLLPDRGRSGYTF. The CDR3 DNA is TGTGCCAGCAGTTTACTCCCGGACAGGGGGCGGAGTGGCTACACCTTC.

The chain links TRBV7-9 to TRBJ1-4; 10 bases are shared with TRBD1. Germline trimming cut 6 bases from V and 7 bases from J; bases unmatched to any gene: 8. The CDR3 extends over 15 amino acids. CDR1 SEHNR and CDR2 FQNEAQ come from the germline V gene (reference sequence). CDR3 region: CASSGRTGGFEKLFF. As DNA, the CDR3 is TGTGCCAGCAGTGGTCGGACAGGGGGTTTTGAAAAACTGTTTTTT.

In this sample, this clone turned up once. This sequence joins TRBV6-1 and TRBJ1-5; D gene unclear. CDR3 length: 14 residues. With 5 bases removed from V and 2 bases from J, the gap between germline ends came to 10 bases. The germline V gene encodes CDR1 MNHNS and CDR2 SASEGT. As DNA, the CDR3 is TGTGCCAGCAGTTCCCTACGTGGCAATCAGCCCCAGCATTTT. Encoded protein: CASSSLRGNQPQHF.

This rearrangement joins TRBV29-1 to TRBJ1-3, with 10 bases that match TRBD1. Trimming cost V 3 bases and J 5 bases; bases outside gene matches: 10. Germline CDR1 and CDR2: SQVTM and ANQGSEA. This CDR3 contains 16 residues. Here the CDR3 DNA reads TGCAGCGTTGACCAAACCGGGACAGGGGACCGAAACACCATATATTTT. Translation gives CSVDQTGTGDRNTIYF.

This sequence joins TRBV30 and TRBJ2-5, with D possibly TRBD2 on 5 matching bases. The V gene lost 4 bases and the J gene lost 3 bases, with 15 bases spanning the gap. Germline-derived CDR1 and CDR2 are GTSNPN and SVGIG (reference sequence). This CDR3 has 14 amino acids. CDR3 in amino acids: CAWTPRGVKETQYF. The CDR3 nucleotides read TGTGCCTGGACCCCACGGGGAGTAAAAGAGACCCAGTACTTC.

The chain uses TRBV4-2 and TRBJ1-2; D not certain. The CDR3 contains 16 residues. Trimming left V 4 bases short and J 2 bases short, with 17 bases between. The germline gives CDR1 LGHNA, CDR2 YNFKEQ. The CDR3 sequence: CASSPTPGQINYGYTF. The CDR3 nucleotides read TGTGCCAGCAGCCCTACTCCGGGCCAGATAAACTATGGCTACACCTTC.

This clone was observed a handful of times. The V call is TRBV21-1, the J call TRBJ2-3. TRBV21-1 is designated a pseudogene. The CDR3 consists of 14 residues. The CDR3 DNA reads TGTGCCAGCAGCAAGAAGGGTCCGACAGATACGCAGTATTTT. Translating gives CASSKKGPTDTQYF.

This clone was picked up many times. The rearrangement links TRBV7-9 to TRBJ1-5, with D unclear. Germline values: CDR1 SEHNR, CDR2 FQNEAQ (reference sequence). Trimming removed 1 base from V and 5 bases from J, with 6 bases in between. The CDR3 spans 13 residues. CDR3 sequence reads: CASSLGADQPQHF. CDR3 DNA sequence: TGTGCCAGCAGCTTAGGAGCGGATCAGCCCCAGCATTTT.

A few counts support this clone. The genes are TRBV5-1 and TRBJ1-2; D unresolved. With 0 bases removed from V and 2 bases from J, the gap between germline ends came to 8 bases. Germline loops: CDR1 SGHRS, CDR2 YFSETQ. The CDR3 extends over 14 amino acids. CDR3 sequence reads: CASSLGTENYGYTF. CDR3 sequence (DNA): TGCGCCAGCAGCTTGGGGACGGAGAACTATGGCTACACCTTC.

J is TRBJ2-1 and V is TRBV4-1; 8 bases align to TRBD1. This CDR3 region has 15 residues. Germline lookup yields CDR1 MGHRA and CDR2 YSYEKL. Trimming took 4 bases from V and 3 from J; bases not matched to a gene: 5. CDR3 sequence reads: CASSREGQVYNEQFF. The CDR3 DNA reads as TGCGCCAGCAGCCGAGAGGGACAGGTCTACAATGAGCAGTTCTTC.

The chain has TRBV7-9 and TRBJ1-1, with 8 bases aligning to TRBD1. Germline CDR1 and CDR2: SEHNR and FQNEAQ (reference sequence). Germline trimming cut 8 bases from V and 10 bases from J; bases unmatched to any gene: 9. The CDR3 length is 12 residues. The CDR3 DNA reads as TGTGCCAGCGGACCAGAACAGGGGGGAGCTTTCTTT. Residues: CASGPEQGGAFF.

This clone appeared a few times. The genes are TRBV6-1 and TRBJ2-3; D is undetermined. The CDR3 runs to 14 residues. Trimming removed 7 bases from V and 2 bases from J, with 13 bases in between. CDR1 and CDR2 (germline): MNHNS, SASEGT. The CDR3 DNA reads TGTGCCAGCACCCAAGGGCAGCTCACAGATACGCAGTATTTT. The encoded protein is CASTQGQLTDTQYF.

The DNA of the CDR3 is TGTGCCAGCAGCGCCGACCGGGCCTACGGAGAGCAGTTCTTC. Residues: CASSADRAYGEQFF. The V call is TRBV7-2, the J call TRBJ2-1; D not resolved. The V end was cut by 5 bases, the J end by 10 bases, with 18 bases between. This CDR3 has 14 residues. CDR1 SGHTA and CDR2 FQGNSA come from the germline V gene.

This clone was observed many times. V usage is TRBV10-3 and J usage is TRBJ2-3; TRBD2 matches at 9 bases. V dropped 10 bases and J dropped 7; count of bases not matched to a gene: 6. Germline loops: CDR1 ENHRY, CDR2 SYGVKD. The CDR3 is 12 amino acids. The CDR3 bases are TGTGCCAGCGGGAGGGCCTTGAATACGCAGTATTTT. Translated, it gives CASGRALNTQYF.

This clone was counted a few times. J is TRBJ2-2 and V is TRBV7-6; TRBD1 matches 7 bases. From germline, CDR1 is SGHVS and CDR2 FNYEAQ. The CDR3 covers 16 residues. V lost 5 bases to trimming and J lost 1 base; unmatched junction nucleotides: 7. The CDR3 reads CASSDPGTENTGELFF. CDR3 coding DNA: TGTGCCAGCAGCGACCCCGGGACAGAGAACACCGGGGAGCTGTTTTTT.

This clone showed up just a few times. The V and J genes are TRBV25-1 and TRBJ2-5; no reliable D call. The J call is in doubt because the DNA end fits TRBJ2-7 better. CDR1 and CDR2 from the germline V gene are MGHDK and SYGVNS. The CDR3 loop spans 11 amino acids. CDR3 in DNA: TGTGCCAGCAGTGTCCTGTACGAGCAGTACTTC. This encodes CASSVLYEQYF.

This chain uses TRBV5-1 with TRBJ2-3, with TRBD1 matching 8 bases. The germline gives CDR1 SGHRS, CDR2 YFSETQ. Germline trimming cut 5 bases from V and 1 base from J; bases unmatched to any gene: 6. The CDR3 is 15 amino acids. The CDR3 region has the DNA TGCGCCAGCAGAGATACAGGGGGACGCACAGATACGCAGTATTTT. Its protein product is CASRDTGGRTDTQYF. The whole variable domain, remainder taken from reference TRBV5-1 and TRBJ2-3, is KAGVTQTPRYLIKTRGQQVTLSCSPISGHRSVSWYQQTPGQGLQFLFEYFSETQRNKGNFPGRFSGRQFSNSRSEMNVSTLELGDSALYLCASRDTGGRTDTQYFGPGTRLTVL.

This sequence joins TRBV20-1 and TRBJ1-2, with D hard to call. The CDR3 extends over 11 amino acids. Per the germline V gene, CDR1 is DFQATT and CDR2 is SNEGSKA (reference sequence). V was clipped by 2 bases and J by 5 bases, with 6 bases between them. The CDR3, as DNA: TGCAGTGCTAGATCTGATTATGGCTACACCTTC. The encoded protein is CSARSDYGYTF.

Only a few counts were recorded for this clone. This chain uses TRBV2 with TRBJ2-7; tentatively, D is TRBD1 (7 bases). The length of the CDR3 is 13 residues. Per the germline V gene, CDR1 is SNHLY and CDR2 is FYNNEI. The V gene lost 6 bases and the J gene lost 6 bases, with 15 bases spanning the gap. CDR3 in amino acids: CASSSGGLAEQYF. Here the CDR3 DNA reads TGTGCCAGCAGCTCAGGGGGACTGGCCGAGCAGTACTTC.

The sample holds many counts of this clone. CDR3 DNA: TGTGCCAGTAGTATAGCGACAGAAGCCTACGAGCAGTACTTC. It codes for CASSIATEAYEQYF. V gene TRBV19 combines with J gene TRBJ2-7; weak D call: TRBD1 (5 bases). Germline CDR1 reads LNHDA; CDR2 reads SQIVND (reference sequence). CDR3 size: 14 residues. Trimming took off 1 base at V and 2 bases at J, with 9 bases between the two ends.

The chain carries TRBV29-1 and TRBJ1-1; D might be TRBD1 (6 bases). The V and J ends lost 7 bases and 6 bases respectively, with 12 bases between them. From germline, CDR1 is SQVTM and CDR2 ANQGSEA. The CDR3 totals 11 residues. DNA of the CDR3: TGCAGCGCCCGGAGGACAGCTGAAGCTTTCTTT. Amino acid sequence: CSARRTAEAFF.

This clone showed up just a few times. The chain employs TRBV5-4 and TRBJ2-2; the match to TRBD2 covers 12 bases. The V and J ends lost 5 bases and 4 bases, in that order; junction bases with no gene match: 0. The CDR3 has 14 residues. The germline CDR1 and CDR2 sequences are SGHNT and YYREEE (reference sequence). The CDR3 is CASRGLAGTGELFF. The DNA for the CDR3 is TGTGCCAGCAGGGGACTAGCGGGCACCGGGGAGCTGTTTTTT.

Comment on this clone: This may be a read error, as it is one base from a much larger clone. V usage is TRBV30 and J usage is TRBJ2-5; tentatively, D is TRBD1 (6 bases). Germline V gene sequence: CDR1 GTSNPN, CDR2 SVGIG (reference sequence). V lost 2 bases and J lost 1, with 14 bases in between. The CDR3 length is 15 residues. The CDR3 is CAWSNRAGRQETQYF. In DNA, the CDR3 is TGTGCCTGGAGTAACAGGGCCGGGCGCCAAGAGACCCAGTACTTC.

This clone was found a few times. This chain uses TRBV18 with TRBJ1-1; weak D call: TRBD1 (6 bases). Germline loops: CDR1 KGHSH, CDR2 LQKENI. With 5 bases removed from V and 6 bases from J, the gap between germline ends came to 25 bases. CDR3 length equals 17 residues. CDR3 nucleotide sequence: TGTGCCAGCTCATCGACACCCACGGACAGCCGTGGGGCTGAAGCTTTCTTT. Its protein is CASSSTPTDSRGAEAFF.

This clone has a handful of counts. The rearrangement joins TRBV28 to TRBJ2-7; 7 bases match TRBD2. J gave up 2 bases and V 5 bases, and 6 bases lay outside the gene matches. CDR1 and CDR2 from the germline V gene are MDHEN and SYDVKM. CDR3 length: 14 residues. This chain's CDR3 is CASSPRTRAYEQYF. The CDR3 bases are TGTGCCAGCAGTCCCCGGACTAGGGCCTACGAGCAGTACTTC.

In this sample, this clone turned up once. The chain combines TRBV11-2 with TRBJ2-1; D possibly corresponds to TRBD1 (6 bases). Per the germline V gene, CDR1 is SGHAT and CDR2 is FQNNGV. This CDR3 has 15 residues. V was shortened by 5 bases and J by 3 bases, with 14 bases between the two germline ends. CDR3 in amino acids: CASSPLGGVYNEQFF. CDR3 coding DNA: TGTGCCAGCAGCCCCCTAGGGGGAGTCTACAATGAGCAGTTCTTC.